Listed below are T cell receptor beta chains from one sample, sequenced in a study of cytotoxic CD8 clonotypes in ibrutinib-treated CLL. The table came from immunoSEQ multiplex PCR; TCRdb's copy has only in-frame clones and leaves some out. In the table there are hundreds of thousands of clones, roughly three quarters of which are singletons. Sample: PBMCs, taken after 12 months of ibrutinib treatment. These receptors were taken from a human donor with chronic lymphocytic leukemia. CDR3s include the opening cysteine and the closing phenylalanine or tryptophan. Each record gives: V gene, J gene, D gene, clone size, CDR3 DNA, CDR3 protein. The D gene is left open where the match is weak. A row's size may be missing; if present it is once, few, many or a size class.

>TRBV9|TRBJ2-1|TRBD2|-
TGTGCCAGCAGCGTGATAGCGGGGGCCACCAACAATGAGCAGTTCTTC
CASSVIAGATNNEQFF
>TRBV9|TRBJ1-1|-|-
TGTGCCAGCAGCGCGGAATGGGGAAACACTGAAGCTTTCTTT
CASSAEWGNTEAFF
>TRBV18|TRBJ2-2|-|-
TGTGCCAGCCTTCCCTCGAACACCGGGGAGCTGTTTTTT
CASLPSNTGELFF
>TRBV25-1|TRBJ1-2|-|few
TGTGCCAGCAGTGATCCTGGGAGTGCGAACTATGGCTACACCTTC
CASSDPGSANYGYTF
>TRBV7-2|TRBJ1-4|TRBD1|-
TGTGCCAGCAGCTTGTTGTGGGGACAGTTTGGGGAAAAACTGTTTTTT
CASSLLWGQFGEKLFF
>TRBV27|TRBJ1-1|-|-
TGTGCCAGCAGTTTATCGCCGGCTACTGACACTGAAGCTTTCTTT
CASSLSPATDTEAFF
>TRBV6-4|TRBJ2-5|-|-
TGTGCCAGCAGTGACGCAGCTGGAGAGACCCAGTACTTC
CASSDAAGETQYF
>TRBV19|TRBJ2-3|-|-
TGTGCCAGTATTCGCTTTTGGGTAGAGGGGGATACGCAGTATTTT
CASIRFWVEGDTQYF
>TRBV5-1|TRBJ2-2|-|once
TGCGCCAGCAGCTTGGAGGTGCGGGGAATCGGGGAGCTGTTTTTT
CASSLEVRGIGELFF
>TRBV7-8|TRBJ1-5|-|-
TGTGCCAGCAGCCCAGGGGATGTTAGCAATCAGCCCCAGCATTTT
CASSPGDVSNQPQHF
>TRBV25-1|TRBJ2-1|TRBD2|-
TGTGCCAGCCGGGGGAGACTAGCGGGAGATGGTTGGGAGTTCTTC
CASRGRLAGDGWEFF
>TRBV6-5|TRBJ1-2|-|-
TGTGCCAGCAGTTACTCCTGGACCTCTTATGGCTACACCTTC
CASSYSWTSYGYTF
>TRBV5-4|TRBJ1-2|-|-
TGTGCCAGCAGCTTGGTTGGAACAGGTGGCTACACCTTC
CASSLVGTGGYTF
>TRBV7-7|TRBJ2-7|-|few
TGTGCTAGCAGCTTAGCGGAAGGAGGTTACGAGCAGTACTTC
CASSLAEGGYEQYF
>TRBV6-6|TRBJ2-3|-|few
TGTGGGGTAGGGGCCCTCGGTGGGGATACGCAGTATTTT
CGVGALGGDTQYF
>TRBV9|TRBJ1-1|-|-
TGTGCCAGCAGCCGAGAGGGGGTAGCGTTGAACACTGAAGCTTTCTTT
CASSREGVALNTEAFF
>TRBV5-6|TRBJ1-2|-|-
TGTGCCAGCAGCTTGGAATTAGGCTCCGGGGGTGGCTACACCTTC
CASSLELGSGGGYTF
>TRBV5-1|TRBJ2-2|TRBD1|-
TGCGCCAGCAGCAGCTCACAGGGGACCGGGGAGCTGTTTTTT
CASSSSQGTGELFF
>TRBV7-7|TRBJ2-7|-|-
TGTGCTAGCAGCTCACTGGGGGGAAGCGAGCAGTACTTC
CASSSLGGSEQYF
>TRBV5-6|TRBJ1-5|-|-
TGTGCCAGCAGCTTGGCCGAGGGTGCCAATCAGCCCCAGCATTTT
CASSLAEGANQPQHF
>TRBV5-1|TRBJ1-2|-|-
TGCGCCAGCAGCTTCGATCAGGGATATGGCTACACCTTC
CASSFDQGYGYTF
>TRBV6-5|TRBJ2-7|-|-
TGTGCCAGTAGGACCACCTCCTACGAGCAGTACTTC
CASRTTSYEQYF
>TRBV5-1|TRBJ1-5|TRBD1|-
TGCGCCAGCAGAGCGGGACAGGGTTGGAATCAGCCCCAGCATTTT
CASRAGQGWNQPQHF
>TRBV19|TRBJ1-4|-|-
TGTGCCAGTACCCAGGGGAATGAAAAACTGTTTTTT
CASTQGNEKLFF
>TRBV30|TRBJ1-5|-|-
TGTGCCTGGAGTGGAGGGTCCCTTTTCAATCAGCCCCAGCATTTT
CAWSGGSLFNQPQHF
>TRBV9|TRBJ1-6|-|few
TGTGCCAGCAGCTCCCAAAGGGGGGTACGATCACCCCTCCACTTT
CASSSQRGVRSPLHF
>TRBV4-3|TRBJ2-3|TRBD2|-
TGCGCCAGCAGCCCCGAGGGGACTAGCGGGATTATGGGCACAGATACGCAGTATTTT
CASSPEGTSGIMGTDTQYF
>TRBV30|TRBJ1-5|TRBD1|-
TGTGCCTGGAGCCTCGGGACAGGGGGATTTCAGCCCCAGCATTTT
CAWSLGTGGFQPQHF
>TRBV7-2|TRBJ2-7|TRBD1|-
TGTGCCAGCAGCCCTGGGACAGGGTTCTCCTACGAGCAGTACTTC
CASSPGTGFSYEQYF
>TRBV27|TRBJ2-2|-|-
TGTGCCACGAAACTTACACAGGGATCATACACCGGGGAGCTGTTTTTT
CATKLTQGSYTGELFF
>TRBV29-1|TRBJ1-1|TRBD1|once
TGCAGCGCCATAGACAGGGGCCTTACTGAAGCTTTCTTT
CSAIDRGLTEAFF
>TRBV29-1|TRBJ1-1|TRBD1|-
TGCAGCGGGGCCAGGGGGTATGATGGCGCTGAAGCTTTCTTT
CSGARGYDGAEAFF
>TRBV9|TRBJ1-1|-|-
TGTGCCAGCAAACAGGGGAACACTGAAGCTTTCTTT
CASKQGNTEAFF
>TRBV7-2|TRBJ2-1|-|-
TGTGCCAGCAGCATCTTTACCGTAGGCGATTCAAACAATGAGCAGTTCTTC
CASSIFTVGDSNNEQFF
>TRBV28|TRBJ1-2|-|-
TGTGCCAGCAGTTTATGGGGAGCCGTGGCCTATGGCTACACCTTC
CASSLWGAVAYGYTF
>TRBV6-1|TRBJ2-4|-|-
TGTGCCAGCAGTGAGGTGGCAGGGGGGAACACCAAAAACATTCAGTACTTC
CASSEVAGGNTKNIQYF
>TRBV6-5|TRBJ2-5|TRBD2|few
TGTGCCAGCAGCCCCCGGGGGGGAGCCGGGACCCAGTACTTC
CASSPRGGAGTQYF
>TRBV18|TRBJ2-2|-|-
TGTGCCAGCTCACCACGACAAGACACCGGGGAGCTGTTTTTT
CASSPRQDTGELFF
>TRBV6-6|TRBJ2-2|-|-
TGTGCCAGCAGTCTAGGAATCGGGGAGCTGTTTTTT
CASSLGIGELFF
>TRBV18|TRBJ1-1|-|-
TGTGCCAGCTCTGCGTGGGAGGGTGTGGGCACTGAAGCTTTCTTT
CASSAWEGVGTEAFF